The 2 T cell receptor beta chains presented below share a single source sample, sequenced in a study of cytotoxic CD8 clonotypes in ibrutinib-treated CLL. Measured with immunoSEQ multiplex PCR; TCRdb has only the in-frame clones, and not every one. The sample consists of around 160,000 clones, about 88% of them appearing once. Sequencing was performed on PBMCs, taken at disease progression, from a patient treated with ibrutinib. The receptors were gathered from a human donor with chronic lymphocytic leukemia.

The V call is TRBV6-6, the J call TRBJ2-5, with D tentatively TRBD2 (6 bases). V lost 11 bases and J 4 bases, leaving 14 bases between the germline ends. The CDR3 sequence is 12 residues long. CDR1 and CDR2 (germline): MNHNY, SVGAGI (reference sequence). The CDR3 is CASGPRGETQYF. CDR3 sequence (DNA): TGTGCCTCCGGACCGCGGGGAGAGACCCAGTACTTC.

The sample holds one count of this clone. CDR3 in amino acids: CASSSRQGSGTETQYF. CDR3 coding DNA: TGTGCCAGCAGCTCAAGACAGGGAAGCGGAACAGAGACCCAGTACTTC. The genes are TRBV11-3 and TRBJ2-5; 7 bases are a match to TRBD1. After removal of 4 bases from V and 4 bases from J, the junction contained 12 bases not matched to a gene. Looked up from germline, CDR1 is SGHNT and CDR2 is YENEEA. The CDR3 is 16 residues long.